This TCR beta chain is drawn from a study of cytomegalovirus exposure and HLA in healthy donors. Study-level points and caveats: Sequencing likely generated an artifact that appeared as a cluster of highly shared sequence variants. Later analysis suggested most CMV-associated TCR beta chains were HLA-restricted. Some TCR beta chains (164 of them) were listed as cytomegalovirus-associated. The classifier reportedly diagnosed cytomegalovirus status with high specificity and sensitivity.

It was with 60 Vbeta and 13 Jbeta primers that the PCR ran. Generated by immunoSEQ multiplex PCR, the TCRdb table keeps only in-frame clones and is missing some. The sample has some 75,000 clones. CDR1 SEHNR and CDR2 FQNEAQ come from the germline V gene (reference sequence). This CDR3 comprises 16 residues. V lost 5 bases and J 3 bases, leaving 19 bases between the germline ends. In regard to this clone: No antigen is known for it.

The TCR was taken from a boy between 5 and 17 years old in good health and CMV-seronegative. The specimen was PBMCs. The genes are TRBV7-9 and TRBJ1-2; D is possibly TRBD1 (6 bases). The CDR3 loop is CASSPASDSAHYGYTF. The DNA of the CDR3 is TGTGCCAGCAGCCCCGCCTCGGACAGTGCTCACTATGGCTACACCTTC.